The present T cell receptor beta chain was sequenced within a study of CD8 T cells in ankylosing spondylitis. Whole-study results and caveats: Disease-linked clones, CD8+, were relatively rare in peripheral blood. Existing reports had already noted some motif variants in reactive arthritis synovial fluid and blood. From matched ankylosing spondylitis synovial fluid, disease-linked clones were reportedly recovered at significantly enriched levels.

A quantitative 5'-RACE method, one with molecular barcodes, was used to make TCR beta libraries. One entry per CDR3 protein, called by TCRdb with MiXCR from the 5' RACE reads. This sample has under 200,000 distinct CDR3 sequences, with 9.5% to 13% found just once. V lost 4 bases, J lost 4 bases, and 11 bases lay in between. Germline assignment: CDR1 SQVTM and CDR2 ANQGSEA. The CDR3 length is 12 residues. A few counts support this clonotype. Its antigen is undetermined. This receptor was taken from a male donor with ankylosing spondylitis or in good health (not recorded which). Source material: blood, either unsorted or a sorted T cell fraction (not recorded which). The chain links TRBV29-1 to TRBJ2-7; D perhaps matches TRBD2 (5 bases). The CDR3 sequence is CSVGTALYEQYF. The CDR3 DNA sequence: TGCAGCGTTGGGACTGCCCTTTACGAGCAGTACTTC.